A selection of T cell receptor beta chains follows, all from one sample in a study of blood T cell repertoires in COVID-19. Measured with immunoSEQ multiplex PCR; TCRdb has only the in-frame clones, and not every one. This table has 100,000 or so clones, about 86% appearing once. Input material: peripheral blood. All receptors derive from a man aged 55 to 70 with acute or convalescent COVID-19. Each CDR3 is given with its conserved first and last residue. D genes are given only for firm matches. The size field is filled for only some rows; it gives once, few, many or a size class.

D gene: -
clone size: few
J gene: TRBJ2-5
V gene: TRBV10-1
CDR3 DNA: TGCGCCACCTCATACAAAGAGACCCAGTACTTC
CDR3 protein: CATSYKETQYF

D gene: -
clone size: -
J gene: TRBJ1-6
V gene: TRBV11-2
CDR3 DNA: TGTGCCAGCAGCTTAGGAGGCCCAAATTCACCCCTCCACTTT
CDR3 protein: CASSLGGPNSPLHF

D gene: -
clone size: -
J gene: TRBJ2-6
V gene: TRBV5-1
CDR3 DNA: TGCGCCAGCGGCAGGGGTTATGGGGCCAACGTCCTGACTTTC
CDR3 protein: CASGRGYGANVLTF

D gene: TRBD2
clone size: -
J gene: TRBJ2-5
V gene: TRBV15
CDR3 DNA: TGTGCCACCAGCGGAGGACTAGCGGGAGTAGTGGAGACCCAGTACTTC
CDR3 protein: CATSGGLAGVVETQYF

D gene: -
clone size: -
J gene: TRBJ1-1
V gene: TRBV21-1
CDR3 DNA: TGTGCCAGCAGCGGGGGCGATCAGACCGGACAGGGTGACACTGAAGCTTTCTTT
CDR3 protein: CASSGGDQTGQGDTEAFF

D gene: TRBD1
clone size: -
J gene: TRBJ1-2
V gene: TRBV2
CDR3 DNA: TGTGCCAGCAGTACACAGGGGGCAGGCTATGGCTACACCTTC
CDR3 protein: CASSTQGAGYGYTF

D gene: -
clone size: -
J gene: TRBJ1-3
V gene: TRBV7-8
CDR3 DNA: TGTGCCAGCAGCTTCCGATTCCAGGGCTTTGGAAACACCATATATTTT
CDR3 protein: CASSFRFQGFGNTIYF

D gene: -
clone size: -
J gene: TRBJ1-1
V gene: TRBV6-2/TRBV6-3
CDR3 DNA: TGTGCCAGCAGTTACCTTGGGCCCTCGAACACTGAAGCTTTCTTT
CDR3 protein: CASSYLGPSNTEAFF

D gene: -
clone size: -
J gene: TRBJ1-1
V gene: TRBV6-5
CDR3 DNA: TGTGCCAGCAGACCCGACAAGGGGGATGGAACTGAAGCTTTCTTT
CDR3 protein: CASRPDKGDGTEAFF

D gene: -
clone size: once
J gene: TRBJ1-4
V gene: TRBV27
CDR3 DNA: TGTGCCAGCAGTTCCGTTAATGAAAAACTGTTTTTT
CDR3 protein: CASSSVNEKLFF

D gene: -
clone size: -
J gene: TRBJ1-2
V gene: TRBV6-5
CDR3 DNA: TGTGCCAGCACGAGGACTGGGGAATATGGCTACACCTTC
CDR3 protein: CASTRTGEYGYTF

D gene: TRBD2
clone size: -
J gene: TRBJ2-3
V gene: TRBV19
CDR3 DNA: TGTGCCAGTAGTATAGTAGCGGGGGGGGCAGATACGCAGTATTTT
CDR3 protein: CASSIVAGGADTQYF

D gene: TRBD2
clone size: -
J gene: TRBJ2-5
V gene: TRBV4-1
CDR3 DNA: TGCGCCAGCAGCCAAGAACTAGCGGGGGGCCGGCGAGACCAGTACTTC
CDR3 protein: CASSQELAGGRRDQYF

D gene: -
clone size: -
J gene: TRBJ2-5
V gene: TRBV29-1
CDR3 DNA: TGCAGCGAAACTAGTGTCCAAGAGACCCAGTACTTC
CDR3 protein: CSETSVQETQYF

D gene: -
clone size: -
J gene: TRBJ1-1
V gene: TRBV11-2
CDR3 DNA: TGTGCCAGCAACTTAGGACATAACACTGAAGCTTTCTTT
CDR3 protein: CASNLGHNTEAFF

D gene: -
clone size: -
J gene: TRBJ1-3
V gene: TRBV5-1
CDR3 DNA: TGCGCCAGCAGCTTGGCGACAGGTTACGGAAACACCATATATTTT
CDR3 protein: CASSLATGYGNTIYF

D gene: -
clone size: -
J gene: TRBJ2-5
V gene: TRBV6-5
CDR3 DNA: TGTGCCAGCAGTAGCCAGGGTGCAGAGACCCAGTACTTC
CDR3 protein: CASSSQGAETQYF

D gene: TRBD1
clone size: once
J gene: TRBJ2-5
V gene: TRBV11-2
CDR3 DNA: TGTGCCAGCAGCCAACAGGGGATAACCCAGTACTTC
CDR3 protein: CASSQQGITQYF

D gene: TRBD1
clone size: -
J gene: TRBJ2-2
V gene: TRBV9
CDR3 DNA: TGTGCCAGCAGCGTAGCTACTGGGACAGGGTTTACCGGGGAGCTGTTTTTT
CDR3 protein: CASSVATGTGFTGELFF

D gene: TRBD2
clone size: -
J gene: TRBJ2-7
V gene: TRBV2
CDR3 DNA: TGTGCCAGCACTCTAGCGGGAGGGTACGAGCAGTACTTC
CDR3 protein: CASTLAGGYEQYF

D gene: TRBD1
clone size: -
J gene: TRBJ2-1
V gene: TRBV11-1
CDR3 DNA: TGTGCCAGCAGCCTGACAGGGGTCAATGAGCAGTTCTTC
CDR3 protein: CASSLTGVNEQFF

D gene: -
clone size: -
J gene: TRBJ2-7
V gene: TRBV15
CDR3 DNA: TGTGCCACCAGCAGCGGGGGAAACTACGAGCAGTACTTC
CDR3 protein: CATSSGGNYEQYF

D gene: -
clone size: -
J gene: TRBJ1-3
V gene: TRBV4-1
CDR3 DNA: TGCGCCAGCAGCCCGAGACAGGCTCTCTCTGGAAACACCATATATTTT
CDR3 protein: CASSPRQALSGNTIYF

D gene: -
clone size: -
J gene: TRBJ2-7
V gene: TRBV30
CDR3 DNA: TGTGCCTGGAGGGGGGGACTTTACGAGCAGTACTTC
CDR3 protein: CAWRGGLYEQYF

D gene: TRBD1
clone size: -
J gene: TRBJ1-2
V gene: TRBV19
CDR3 DNA: TGTGCCAGTAACCCCGAGGGGACAGGGGTCGCGTTTGATGGCTACACCTTC
CDR3 protein: CASNPEGTGVAFDGYTF

D gene: TRBD2
clone size: -
J gene: TRBJ2-3
V gene: TRBV6-1
CDR3 DNA: TGTGCCAGCAGTGAGGGACTAGTGGGTGGTACGCAGTATTTT
CDR3 protein: CASSEGLVGGTQYF

D gene: -
clone size: -
J gene: TRBJ2-1
V gene: TRBV24-1
CDR3 DNA: TGTGCCACCAGTGAAAACAGGGCCAATGAGCAGTTCTTC
CDR3 protein: CATSENRANEQFF

D gene: TRBD2
clone size: few
J gene: TRBJ2-2
V gene: TRBV6-5
CDR3 DNA: TGTGCCAGCATGATTGGGGCGGGAGTCGGGGAGCTGTTTTTT
CDR3 protein: CASMIGAGVGELFF

D gene: -
clone size: -
J gene: TRBJ2-2
V gene: TRBV5-1
CDR3 DNA: TGCGCCAGCAGCTTGACAGGGTATAACACCGGGGAGCTGTTTTTT
CDR3 protein: CASSLTGYNTGELFF

D gene: TRBD1
clone size: -
J gene: TRBJ2-7
V gene: TRBV27
CDR3 DNA: TGTGCCAGCAGTCCTCGGACAGGGCGGGAAGGATACGAGCAGTACTTC
CDR3 protein: CASSPRTGREGYEQYF

D gene: TRBD1
clone size: -
J gene: TRBJ2-7
V gene: TRBV5-1
CDR3 DNA: TGCGCCAGCAGCGGGACGACAGGGGATCGGCGATCCTACGAGCAGTACTTC
CDR3 protein: CASSGTTGDRRSYEQYF

D gene: -
clone size: -
J gene: TRBJ2-7
V gene: TRBV15
CDR3 DNA: TGTGCCACCAGCAGAGTACAGGCCTACGAGCAGTACTTC
CDR3 protein: CATSRVQAYEQYF

D gene: -
clone size: -
J gene: TRBJ2-5
V gene: TRBV6-5
CDR3 DNA: TGTGCCAGCAGTTATACAGGGATCCAAGAGACCCAGTACTTC
CDR3 protein: CASSYTGIQETQYF

D gene: -
clone size: -
J gene: TRBJ1-1
V gene: TRBV5-6
CDR3 DNA: TGTGCCAGCAGCTCTCCGGGGGGCGCGAGCACTGAAGCTTTCTTT
CDR3 protein: CASSSPGGASTEAFF

D gene: TRBD1
clone size: -
J gene: TRBJ2-3
V gene: TRBV5-6
CDR3 DNA: TGTGCCAGCAGCGAAGGGACAGGGGACACAGATACGCAGTATTTT
CDR3 protein: CASSEGTGDTDTQYF

D gene: TRBD1
clone size: -
J gene: TRBJ1-3
V gene: TRBV9
CDR3 DNA: TGTGCCAGCAGCATAACAGGGGACTCTGGAAACACCATATATTTT
CDR3 protein: CASSITGDSGNTIYF

D gene: -
clone size: -
J gene: TRBJ2-7
V gene: TRBV27
CDR3 DNA: TGTGCCAGCAGTTCCACAAGACAGGTAACCTACGAGCAGTACTTC
CDR3 protein: CASSSTRQVTYEQYF

D gene: -
clone size: -
J gene: TRBJ2-1
V gene: TRBV3-1/TRBV3-2
CDR3 DNA: TGTGCCAGCAGCCAATACACAGGTACGAGTTTGTTCTTC
CDR3 protein: CASSQYTGTSLFF

D gene: TRBD2
clone size: -
J gene: TRBJ2-2
V gene: TRBV7-2
CDR3 DNA: TGTGCCAGCAGCTTAGATAGCGGGAGGGCGGTCGGGGAGCTGTTTTTT
CDR3 protein: CASSLDSGRAVGELFF

D gene: TRBD1
clone size: -
J gene: TRBJ1-3
V gene: TRBV7-6
CDR3 DNA: TGTGCCAGCAGCTCCGGGACAGGGGGACACACCATATATTTT
CDR3 protein: CASSSGTGGHTIYF

D gene: TRBD1
clone size: -
J gene: TRBJ1-5
V gene: TRBV6-5
CDR3 DNA: TGTGCCAGCACCGGGACAGGGTGGGATCAGCCCCAGCATTTT
CDR3 protein: CASTGTGWDQPQHF

D gene: -
clone size: few
J gene: TRBJ1-3
V gene: TRBV3-1/TRBV3-2
CDR3 DNA: TGTGCCAGCAGCCAAGCAGGCTCTGGAAACACCATATATTTT
CDR3 protein: CASSQAGSGNTIYF